Sequencing of this T cell receptor beta chain was carried out in a study of blood T cell repertoires in COVID-19. Across the study: Donors in the United States, Italy and Spain gave samples during acute or convalescent COVID-19.

Germline values: CDR1 SGHAT, CDR2 FQNNGV. The CDR3 runs to 12 residues. Trimming took off 4 bases at V and 1 base at J, with 4 bases between the two ends. Sequenced by immunoSEQ multiplex PCR; TCRdb stores in-frame clones only, minus some. The sample lists 250,000 to 300,000 clones, 70% to 90% seen once, with 9.5% to 11% in the top ten. This TCR was sampled from a woman in her 70s with acute or convalescent COVID-19. The V gene is TRBV11-2, the J gene TRBJ2-5; D call uncertain. The sequenced sample was peripheral blood. The DNA for the CDR3 is TGTGCCAGCAGCTCTCTCCAAGAGACCCAGTACTTC. Encoded protein: CASSSLQETQYF.